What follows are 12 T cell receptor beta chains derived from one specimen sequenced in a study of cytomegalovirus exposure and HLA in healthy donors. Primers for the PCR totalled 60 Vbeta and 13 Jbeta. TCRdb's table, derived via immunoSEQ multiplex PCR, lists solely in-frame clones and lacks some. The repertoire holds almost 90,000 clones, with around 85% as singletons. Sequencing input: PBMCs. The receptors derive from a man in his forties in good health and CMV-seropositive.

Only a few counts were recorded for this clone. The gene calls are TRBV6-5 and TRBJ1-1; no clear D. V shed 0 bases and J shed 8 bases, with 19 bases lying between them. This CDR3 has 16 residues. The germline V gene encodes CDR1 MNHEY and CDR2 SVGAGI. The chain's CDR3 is CASSYSRSYSDGEAFF. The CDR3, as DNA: TGTGCCAGCAGTTACTCGAGGTCGTACTCCGACGGGGAAGCTTTCTTT.

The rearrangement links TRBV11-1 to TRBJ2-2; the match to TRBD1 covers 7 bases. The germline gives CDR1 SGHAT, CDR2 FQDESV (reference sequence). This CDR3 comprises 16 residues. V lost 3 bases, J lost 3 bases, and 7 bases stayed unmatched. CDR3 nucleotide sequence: TGTGCCAGCAGCTTGGCATCGGGGACAGACACCGGGGAGCTGTTTTTT. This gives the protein CASSLASGTDTGELFF.

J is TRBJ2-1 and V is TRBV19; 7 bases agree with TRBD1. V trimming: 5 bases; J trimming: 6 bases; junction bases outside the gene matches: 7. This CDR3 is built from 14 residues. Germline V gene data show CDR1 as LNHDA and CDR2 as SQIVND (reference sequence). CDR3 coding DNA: TGTGCCAGTAGTCAACGGACAGGCCTCAATGAGCAGTTCTTC. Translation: CASSQRTGLNEQFF.

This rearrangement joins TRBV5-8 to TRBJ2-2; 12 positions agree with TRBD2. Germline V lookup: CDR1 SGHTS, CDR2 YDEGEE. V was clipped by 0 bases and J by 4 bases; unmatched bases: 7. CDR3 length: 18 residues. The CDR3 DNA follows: TGTGCCAGCAGCTTGGCCAAAACTAGCGGGAGGCCCACCGGGGAGCTGTTTTTT. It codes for CASSLAKTSGRPTGELFF.

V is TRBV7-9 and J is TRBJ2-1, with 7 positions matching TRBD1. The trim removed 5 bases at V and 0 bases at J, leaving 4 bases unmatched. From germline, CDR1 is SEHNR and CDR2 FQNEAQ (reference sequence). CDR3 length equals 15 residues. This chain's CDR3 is CASSAGDSSYNEQFF. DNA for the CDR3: TGTGCCAGCAGCGCCGGGGACAGCTCCTACAATGAGCAGTTCTTC. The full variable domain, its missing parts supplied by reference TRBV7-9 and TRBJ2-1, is DTGVSQNPRHKITKRGQNVTFRCDPISEHNRLYWYRQTLGQGPEFLTYFQNEAQLEKSRLLSDRFSAERPKGSFSTLEIQRTEQGDSAMYLCASSAGDSSYNEQFFGPGTRLTVL.

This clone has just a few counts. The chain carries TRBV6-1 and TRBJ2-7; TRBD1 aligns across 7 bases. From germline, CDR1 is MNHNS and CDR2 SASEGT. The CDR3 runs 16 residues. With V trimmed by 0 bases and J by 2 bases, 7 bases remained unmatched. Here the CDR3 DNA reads TGTGCCAGCAGTGAAGCAGCGGCCACAGGGGCCTACGAGCAGTACTTC. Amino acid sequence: CASSEAAATGAYEQYF.

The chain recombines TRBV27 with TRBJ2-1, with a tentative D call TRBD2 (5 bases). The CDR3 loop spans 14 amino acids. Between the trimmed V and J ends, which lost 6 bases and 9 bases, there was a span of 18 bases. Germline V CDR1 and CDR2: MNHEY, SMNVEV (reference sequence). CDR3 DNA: TGTGCCAGCAGACGGGCGGGCGTGGTGAGTGAGCAGTTCTTC. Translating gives CASRRAGVVSEQFF.

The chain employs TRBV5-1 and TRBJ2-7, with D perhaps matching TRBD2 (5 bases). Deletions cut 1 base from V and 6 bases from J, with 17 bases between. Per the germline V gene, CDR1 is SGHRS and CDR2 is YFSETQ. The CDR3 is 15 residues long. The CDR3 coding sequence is TGCGCCAGCAGCTTGACGGGGTTCCCTGAGTTCGAGCAGTACTTC. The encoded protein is CASSLTGFPEFEQYF.

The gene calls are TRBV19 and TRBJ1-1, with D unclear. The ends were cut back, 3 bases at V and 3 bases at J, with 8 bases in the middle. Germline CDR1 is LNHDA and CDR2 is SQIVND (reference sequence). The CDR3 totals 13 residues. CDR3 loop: CASSMGSDTEAFF. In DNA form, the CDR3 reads TGTGCCAGTAGTATGGGCTCAGACACTGAAGCTTTCTTT.

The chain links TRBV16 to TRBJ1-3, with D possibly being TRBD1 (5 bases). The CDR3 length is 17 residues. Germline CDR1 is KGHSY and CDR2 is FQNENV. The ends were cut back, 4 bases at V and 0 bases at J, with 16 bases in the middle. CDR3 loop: CASSRELDSSSGNTIYF. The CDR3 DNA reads TGTGCCAGCAGCCGCGAACTTGACAGCAGCTCTGGAAACACCATATATTTT.

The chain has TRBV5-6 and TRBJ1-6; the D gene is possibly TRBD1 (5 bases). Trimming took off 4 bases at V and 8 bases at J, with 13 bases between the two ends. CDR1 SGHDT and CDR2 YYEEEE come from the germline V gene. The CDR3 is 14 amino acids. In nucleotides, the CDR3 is TGTGCCAGCAGCCTGGAACCCAGGGATTCACCCCTCCACTTT. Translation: CASSLEPRDSPLHF.

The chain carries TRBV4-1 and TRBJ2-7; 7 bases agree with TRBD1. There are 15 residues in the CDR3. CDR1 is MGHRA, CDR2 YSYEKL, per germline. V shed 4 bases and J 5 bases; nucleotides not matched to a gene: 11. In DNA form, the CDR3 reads TGCGCCAGCAGCCTTAACGACAGGGACGTCCACGAGCAGTACTTC. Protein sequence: CASSLNDRDVHEQYF.